The source of this T cell receptor (beta chain) is a study of blood T cell repertoires in COVID-19 (dated by TCRdb to about 2020). In the study overall: Samples covering the acute and convalescent phases of COVID-19 were provided by collaborators in the United States, Italy and Spain. Sample metadata almost always included a de-identified subject ID, COVID-19 status, age in years and sex. Subjects who had been exposed to COVID-19, were actively infected with it, or had recovered from it provided the deeply sampled blood TCRbeta repertoires that made up the dataset. Where available, HLA class I and class II types were obtained from metadata supplied by the sample provider rather than from assay-based typing. Samples came from the ongoing ImmuneRACE study (first 160 participants) plus 1,254 subjects from 6 global collaborators. The prospective study material was composed of cDNA or gDNA derived from T cells, B-cell-depleted T cells, or PBMCs. A freely available public database, intended as a resource for researchers studying the immune response to SARS-CoV-2, is where the repertoires were released.

The immunoSEQ Assay, a bias-controlled multiplex PCR, was used to amplify TCRbeta CDR3 regions from genomic DNA. Concerning the study's data processing: The number of nucleated cells in each sample was estimated from the amplification of reference gene primers within the assay. To quantify the absolute abundance of each unique TCRbeta CDR3 rearrangement, sequence reads were collapsed and filtered. For each sample, productive Simpson clonality was calculated by taking the square root of Simpson's diversity index across productive rearrangements. This immuneACCESS table, as held by TCRdb, lists in-frame sequences with V and J called but not all clones. Of the missing ones, under half trace to an unresolved V gene in checked studies; the others have no known cause. V and J calls and clone size are as listed in that table; D and trimming were resolved from the DNA. The sample table records some 90,000 clones; less than 90% of these occur just once. Of the sample, roughly an eighth falls within the top ten clones.

Each collaborating institution followed its own protocols to collect whole blood in K2EDTA tubes. For TCRbeta analysis, collaborator samples were shipped as frozen whole blood, as isolated PBMCs, or as DNA extracted from either sample type. Beyond this particular receptor, the publication reports: How much clinical and demographic metadata was included differed by source and by participant, and the metadata was provided uncurated.

To note about this clone: Its recognized antigen is unknown. There are no base qualities to consult, and no much larger clone falls within one base.

Source material: peripheral blood. This TCR was recovered from a human donor in a cohort sampled during active COVID-19.

The CDR3 loop reads CASSLVGEAQPQHF. The nucleotide sequence reads as follows: TGTGCCAGCAGCTTGGTAGGGGAGGCTCAGCCCCAGCATTTT. The V and J segments used are TRBV5-5 and TRBJ1-5; a weak D assignment points to TRBD1 (5 bases agree). The germline V gene (reference sequence) provides CDR1 SGHKS and CDR2 YYEKEE. Relative to germline, V is 0 bases shorter and J is 6 bases shorter, with 10 bases between their ends. Measured from the cysteine to the phenylalanine, the CDR3 is 14 residues long. The read is trimmed to its CDR3 DNA, 42 bases read in frame from base 1.